One and the same sample provided the 14 T cell receptor beta chains below, sequenced in a study of cytomegalovirus exposure and HLA in healthy donors. The PCR employed 60 Vbeta primers together with 13 Jbeta primers. Sequencing was performed with immunoSEQ multiplex PCR; in TCRdb, only in-frame clones are kept and a portion is missing. The sample holds over 200,000 clones; 60% to 80% are singletons and the top ten take 1.5% to 2%. Sequencing used PBMCs. The receptor set was obtained from a male donor in good health and CMV-seronegative.

The rearrangement links TRBV30 to TRBJ2-3, with 8 bases that match TRBD2. The CDR3 contains 14 residues. Trimming at V came to 4 bases and at J to 0 bases, leaving 3 bases not matched to a gene. The germline CDR1 and CDR2 sequences are GTSNPN and SVGIG (reference sequence). The CDR3 nucleotides are TGTGCCTGGACTAGCGGGTCTAGCACAGATACGCAGTATTTT. Amino acid sequence: CAWTSGSSTDTQYF.

The V gene is TRBV29-1, the J gene TRBJ2-1, with a possible D match to TRBD2 (5 bases). With 4 bases removed from V and 0 bases from J, the gap between germline ends came to 7 bases. The germline gives CDR1 SQVTM, CDR2 ANQGSEA. The CDR3 is 13 residues long. CDR3 nucleotide sequence: TGCAGCGTTGGACTACTCTCCTACAATGAGCAGTTCTTC. Its protein is CSVGLLSYNEQFF.

This clone was observed a few times. The chain joins TRBV7-3 to TRBJ1-6; D gene unclear. The CDR3 sequence is 14 residues long. V was clipped by 2 bases and J by 6 bases, with 8 bases between them. Germline values: CDR1 SGHTA, CDR2 FQGTGA. The CDR3 is CASSLAQINSPLHF. CDR3 DNA: TGTGCCAGCAGCTTAGCACAGATTAATTCACCCCTCCACTTT.

The chain is built from TRBV30 and TRBJ2-7; D possibly corresponds to TRBD1 (6 bases). The ends were cut back, 1 base at V and 4 bases at J, with 11 bases in the middle. This CDR3 is built from 13 residues. Per germline, CDR1 GTSNPN and CDR2 SVGIG (reference sequence). The CDR3: CAWSAGTLYEQYF. The DNA for the CDR3 is TGTGCCTGGAGTGCCGGGACACTATACGAGCAGTACTTC.

The rearrangement joins TRBV9 to TRBJ2-7; 7 bases line up with TRBD1. The junction had 6 bases not matched to a gene; V was cut back by 4 bases and J by 2 bases. Germline V gives CDR1 SGDLS, CDR2 YYNGEE. This CDR3 has 14 amino acids. The CDR3 sequence: CASSTWDSPYEQYF. CDR3 coding DNA: TGTGCCAGCAGCACCTGGGACAGCCCCTACGAGCAGTACTTC.

This clone was recorded once. This chain's CDR3 is CATSRIAGEYNEQFF. The CDR3, as DNA: TGTGCCACCAGCAGGATAGCGGGGGAGTACAATGAGCAGTTCTTC. V and J are TRBV15 and TRBJ2-1; 9 positions agree with TRBD2. This CDR3 is 15 amino acids long. Germline CDR1 reads LNHNV; CDR2 reads YYDKDF (reference sequence). Trimming cost V 3 bases and J 4 bases; bases outside gene matches: 4.

The V call is TRBV5-1, the J call TRBJ2-5; the match to TRBD1 covers 8 bases. The length of the CDR3 is 15 residues. Germline CDR1 and CDR2: SGHRS and YFSETQ. J was trimmed by 4 bases and V by 4 bases; bases with no gene match: 9. CDR3 nucleotides: TGCGCCAGCAGCACACTACCAGGGGGCTTAGAGACCCAGTACTTC. It specifies CASSTLPGGLETQYF.

The chain couples TRBV2 to TRBJ2-7; 8 bases are shared with TRBD1. The CDR3 consists of 13 residues. Germline V gene data show CDR1 as SNHLY and CDR2 as FYNNEI. Losses at the gene ends were 4 bases for V and 5 bases for J; bases not matched to a gene: 4. CDR3 sequence: CASSGRGRDEQYF. The CDR3 region has the DNA TGTGCCAGCAGTGGCAGGGGGCGTGACGAGCAGTACTTC.

A few counts support this clone. The J gene is TRBJ2-5, the V gene TRBV16, with D hard to call. The germline gives CDR1 KGHSY, CDR2 FQNENV. There are 13 residues in the CDR3. The V end was cut by 4 bases, the J end by 5 bases, with 11 bases between. The CDR3 region has the DNA TGTGCCAGCAGCCGGTTCAGTTGGGAGACCCAGTACTTC. The encoded protein is CASSRFSWETQYF.

This chain connects TRBV27 to TRBJ2-7; 10 bases are a match to TRBD2. This CDR3 comprises 15 residues. Trimming took 3 bases from V and 3 from J; bases not matched to a gene: 5. Germline V gene data show CDR1 as MNHEY and CDR2 as SMNVEV (reference sequence). This CDR3 is CASSFGLAGDYEQYF. The CDR3 region has the DNA TGTGCCAGCAGTTTTGGGCTAGCGGGGGACTACGAGCAGTACTTC.

V gene TRBV5-1 combines with J gene TRBJ1-1; 10 bases line up with TRBD1. This CDR3 comprises 16 residues. Germline lookup yields CDR1 SGHRS and CDR2 YFSETQ. Trimming removed 2 bases from V and 4 bases from J; junction bases left unmatched: 8. CDR3 region: CASSLDDRGPTTEAFF. The CDR3 nucleotides are TGCGCCAGCAGCTTAGATGACAGGGGGCCGACCACTGAAGCTTTCTTT. The full variable domain, its missing parts supplied by reference TRBV5-1 and TRBJ1-1, is KAGVTQTPRYLIKTRGQQVTLSCSPISGHRSVSWYQQTPGQGLQFLFEYFSETQRNKGNFPGRFSGRQFSNSRSEMNVSTLELGDSALYLCASSLDDRGPTTEAFFGQGTRLTVV.

The V gene is TRBV18, the J gene TRBJ1-2; tentatively, D is TRBD1 (5 bases). The germline V gene encodes CDR1 KGHSH and CDR2 LQKENI. Between the trimmed V and J ends, which lost 0 bases and 4 bases, there was a span of 9 bases. This CDR3 region has 14 residues. CDR3 amino acids: CASSPPVQAYGYTF. The CDR3 nucleotides are TGTGCCAGCTCACCACCGGTACAGGCCTATGGCTACACCTTC.

The chain links TRBV30 to TRBJ2-7, with a weak D call TRBD1 (5 bases). From germline, CDR1 is GTSNPN and CDR2 SVGIG (reference sequence). Deletions cut 3 bases from V and 2 bases from J, with 8 bases between. The CDR3 spans 12 residues. CDR3 amino acids: CAWSTGAYEQYF. The CDR3 nucleotides read TGTGCCTGGAGCACAGGAGCCTACGAGCAGTACTTC.

The chain couples TRBV7-3 to TRBJ2-3, with TRBD2 matching over 14 bases. CDR3 length equals 16 residues. Germline CDR1 reads SGHTA; CDR2 reads FQGTGA. The J segment lost 5 bases and the V segment lost 5 bases, leaving 6 bases of the junction unmatched. The CDR3: CASSIGTSGRIDTQYF. DNA for the CDR3: TGTGCCAGCAGCATTGGGACTAGCGGGAGAATAGATACGCAGTATTTT.